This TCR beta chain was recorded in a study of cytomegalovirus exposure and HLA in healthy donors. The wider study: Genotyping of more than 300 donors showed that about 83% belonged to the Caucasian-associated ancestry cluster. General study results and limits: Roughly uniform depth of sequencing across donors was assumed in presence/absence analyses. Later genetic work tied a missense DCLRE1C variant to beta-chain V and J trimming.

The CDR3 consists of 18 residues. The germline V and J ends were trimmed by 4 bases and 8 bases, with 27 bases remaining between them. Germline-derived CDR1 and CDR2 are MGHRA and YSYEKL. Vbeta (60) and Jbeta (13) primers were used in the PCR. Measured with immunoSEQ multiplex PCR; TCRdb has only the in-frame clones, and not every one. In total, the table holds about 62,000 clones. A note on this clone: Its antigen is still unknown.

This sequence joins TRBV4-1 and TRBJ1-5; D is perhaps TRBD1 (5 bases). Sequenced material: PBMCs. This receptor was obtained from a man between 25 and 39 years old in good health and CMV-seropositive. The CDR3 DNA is TGCGCCAGCAGCCCGGGGGTTTTCAGCCCGGGTCGAATCAAGCCCCAGCATTTT. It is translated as CASSPGVFSPGRIKPQHF.